The T cell receptor (beta chain) described here comes from a study of T cells in Graves' hyperthyroidism and ophthalmopathy (dated by TCRdb to the late 2010s). Background for the entire study: Peripheral blood samples were taken at the time of initial diagnosis, prior to any treatment. To identify distinguishing TCR V-J signatures, a discovery cohort of about a hundred patients was used, comprising some 45 with Graves' ophthalmopathy and around 60 with stable Graves' hyperthyroidism. Prospective prediction of ophthalmopathy was tested in an independent validation cohort consisting of 18 hyperthyroidism patients and some 15 patients who later progressed to ophthalmopathy. The 75 to 100 discovery patients were divided at random into training and test sets in a 7:3 ratio. In addition, the study compared T-cell repertoires in thyroid tissue and in blood from several Graves' hyperthyroidism patients. After sampling, hyperthyroidism patients received methimazole starting at 30 mg daily, and ophthalmopathy patients received high-dose intravenous methylprednisolone. The paper reports TCR Vbeta CDR3 sequencing of fewer than 150 peripheral blood samples: 43 ophthalmopathy, around 80 hyperthyroidism and 17 progressor patients.

Results the study describes overall, beyond this receptor: Ophthalmopathy was separated from stable hyperthyroidism by a 13 V-J signature model, with around 90% sensitivity and 81% to 83% specificity obtained in cross-validation and 80%/75% obtained in testing. Sample size was not statistically predetermined, and blinding of investigators to group allocation was not performed. During validation, the model predicted progression to ophthalmopathy a median of roughly 7.1 months ahead of onset, with almost 71% sensitivity and almost 75% specificity. Most expanded thyroid clonotypes (frequency above 0.001) were also found in blood, which suggests that blood repertoires may mirror thyroid immune responses.

This clonotype was seen only once. No cognate antigen has been identified for it. Base qualities are not provided; no much larger clone lies one nucleotide away. A read on its own is weak evidence. The TCR beta CDR3 regions were amplified from RNA transcripts. The first round of RT-PCR for the TCR CDR3 was performed with the HTBI primer set and the Qiagen OneStep RT-PCR kit. The libraries were constructed in a second round of multiplex PCR and then size-selected and purified. Sequencing of the libraries was done on an Illumina HiSeq2000 using paired-end 100 bp reads. In the paper's pipeline: SOAPnuke was used to process the raw data, throwing out any read that contained adapters or uncalled bases, had a mean Phred below 15, or lacked an exact constant-primer or identifier match. COPE v1.2.5 was used to merge the high-quality paired reads, and each unique nucleotide sequence was defined as a clonotype. Clonotypes were aligned to IMGT TRBV, TRBD and TRBJ reference segments using MiTCR v1.1. Only V-J combinations with frequency above 0.0001, covering approximately 99% of repertoires, were analysed. A TCS score was defined as the ratio of F50 (clonal expansion) to E x V (chaos), with BLOSUM62-based TCRdist applied between CDR3 peptides within each V-J. Welch's t-statistics and random forest reduced roughly 530 V-J features to around 14, which were used in a naive Bayes classifier (R e1071). TCRdb reprocessed the public reads (quality trimming at Q25 with fastp, clone calling with MiXCR) and kept in-frame beta chains. Rows with one shared CDR3 protein collapse into an entry with the most common genes and DNA. What appears here as the V and J calls and clone size reflects TCRdb's work, not the paper's. This sample holds about half a million distinct CDR3 sequences; less than 25% were observed only once. 26% of the sample is in the top ten clones.

A patient counted as having stable Graves' hyperthyroidism if no progression to ophthalmopathy occurred over 18 months of follow-up. Hyperthyroidism patients were newly diagnosed, with disease duration under 2 months, and aged 18 to 65 years. Any patient with an uncontrolled infection, another autoimmune disease, pregnancy or lactation was excluded. Diagnoses relied on clinical symptoms, serum thyroxine and TRAb, thyroid ultrasound and orbital computed tomography. PBMCs were separated from 7.5 to 10 ml of fresh peripheral blood using Ficoll-Paque density gradient centrifugation. Trizol reagent was used to extract total RNA, and RNA quality was then checked on an Agilent 2100 Bioanalyzer. CDR1 and CDR2 are read off the germline V gene as MDHEN and SYDVKM. Measured from the cysteine to the phenylalanine, the CDR3 is 15 residues long. The kept DNA is CDR3 alone, 45 bases in frame from the first base. V lost 4 bases and J lost 8 bases, and the count of bases not matched to a germline gene is 12.

The sequence came from a man aged 18 to 29 with Graves' hyperthyroidism. Source material: blood. The chain employs TRBV28 and TRBJ1-1; 8 nucleotides in the junction match TRBD1. The nucleotide sequence reads TGTGCCAGCAGTTCTCAGGGGGCGCGGTCGGAAGAAGCTTTCTTT. Translated, it gives CASSSQGARSEEAFF.